The entry below describes one T cell receptor beta chain. Antigen unknown. This entry is derived from a study of identifying expanded T cells in peripheral blood. Study results and caveats: Variance in clone template counts between approximately two-week samples significantly increased with total template count across all healthy donors.

Germline V gene lookup returns CDR1 SGDLS and CDR2 YYNGEE. The CDR3 is 15 residues long. The ends were cut back, 3 bases at V and 2 bases at J, with 15 bases in the middle. Generated by immunoSEQ multiplex PCR, the TCRdb table keeps only in-frame clones and is missing some. This sample carries about 54,000 clones, roughly 87% of them seen once, and the ten largest clones take roughly 3.6%. The receptor was isolated from a person aged 18 to 75 in good health. The V gene is TRBV9, the J gene TRBJ2-7; D possibly corresponds to TRBD2 (5 bases). Sequences were obtained from blood. CDR3 sequence (DNA): TGTGCCAGCAGCGCCGACCTCGGACTCGCCTACGAGCAGTACTTC. It encodes CASSADLGLAYEQYF.